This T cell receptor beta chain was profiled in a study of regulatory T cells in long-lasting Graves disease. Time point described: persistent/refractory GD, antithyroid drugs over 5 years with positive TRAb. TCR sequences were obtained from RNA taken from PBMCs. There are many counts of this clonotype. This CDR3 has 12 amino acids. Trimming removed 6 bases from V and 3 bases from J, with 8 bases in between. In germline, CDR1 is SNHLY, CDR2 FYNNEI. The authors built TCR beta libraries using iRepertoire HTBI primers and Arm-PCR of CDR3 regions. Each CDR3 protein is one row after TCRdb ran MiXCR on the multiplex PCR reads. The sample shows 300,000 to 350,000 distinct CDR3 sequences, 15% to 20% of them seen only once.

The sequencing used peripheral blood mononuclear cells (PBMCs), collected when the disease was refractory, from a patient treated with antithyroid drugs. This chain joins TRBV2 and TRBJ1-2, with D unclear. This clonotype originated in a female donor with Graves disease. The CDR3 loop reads CASRTGDYGYTF. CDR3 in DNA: TGTGCCAGCAGGACCGGGGACTATGGCTACACCTTC.